This TCR beta chain appears in the sequencing data of a study of cytomegalovirus exposure and HLA in healthy donors. Study-wide background: Across around 400 genotyped donors, about 81% landed in the Caucasian-associated ancestry cluster.

Germline-derived CDR1 and CDR2 are MDHEN and SYDVKM. V was pared by 4 bases and J by 4 bases, with 23 bases of the junction left unmatched. The CDR3 runs 21 residues. Remarks on this clone: What it recognizes is unknown.

Study-wide findings and caveats: Of the V segments, some could not be distinguished, including TRBV6-2 and TRBV6-3, and were excluded. The CMV antigen specificity of a few CMV-associated chains was confirmed through in vitro analysis.

Primers: 60 Vbeta forward and 13 Jbeta reverse. The assay was immunoSEQ multiplex PCR, and TCRdb's table has in-frame clones only and misses some. The sample carries approximately 93,000 clones, roughly four fifths recorded once. The V and J genes are TRBV28 and TRBJ2-3; 10 bases map to TRBD1. This TCR came from a man in his fifties in good health and CMV-seronegative. Sequences were obtained from PBMCs. DNA for the CDR3: TGTGCCAGCAGTTGGGACAGGGGCCCTCGGGGCGGGAGTTCTCTCTCAGATACGCAGTATTTT. Protein: CASSWDRGPRGGSSLSDTQYF.